This T cell receptor beta chain is from a study of T-cell memory formation after mild COVID-19. cDNA libraries for TCR alpha and TCR beta, carrying sample barcodes and UMIs, came from 5'RACE with constant-segment primers. TCRdb re-called the 5' RACE reads through MiXCR, storing one row per CDR3 protein. The sample has 350,000 to 500,000 distinct CDR3 sequences, roughly 18% seen once. Germline V gene sequence: CDR1 DFQATT, CDR2 SNEGSKA (reference sequence). The CDR3 contains 13 residues. Trimming pared 2 bases from V and 4 bases from J, leaving 12 bases between. There are a few counts of this clonotype. The antigen remains unidentified. Findings of the study overall: Mainly in CM and EM were contracting CD4+ clones; CD8+ were in EMRA.

The specimen was PBMCs or a T cell subset sorted from them (not recorded which). This TCR was sampled from a man between 18 and 29 years old who had mild COVID-19 (a few samples of this study predate the infection). Cell type and time point are not known. The chain employs TRBV20-1 and TRBJ2-7; D is unclear. CDR3: CSARTGLGYEQYF. CDR3 DNA sequence: TGCAGTGCTAGAACTGGGTTGGGATACGAGCAGTACTTC.